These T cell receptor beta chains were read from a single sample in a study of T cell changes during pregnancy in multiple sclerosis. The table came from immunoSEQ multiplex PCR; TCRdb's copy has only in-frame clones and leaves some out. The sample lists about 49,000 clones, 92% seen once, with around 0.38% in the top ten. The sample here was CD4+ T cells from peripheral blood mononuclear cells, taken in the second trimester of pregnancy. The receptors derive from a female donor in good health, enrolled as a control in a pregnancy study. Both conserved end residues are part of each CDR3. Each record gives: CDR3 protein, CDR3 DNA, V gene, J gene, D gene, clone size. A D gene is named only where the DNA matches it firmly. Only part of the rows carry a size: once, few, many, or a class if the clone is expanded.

CAWGLTSTDTQYF	TGTGCCTGGGGACTAACCAGCACAGATACGCAGTATTTT	TRBV30	TRBJ2-3	-	-
CASSSSNRATGELFF	TGTGCCAGCAGCTCGAGCAACAGGGCCACCGGGGAGCTGTTTTTT	TRBV7-3	TRBJ2-2	-	once
CASRRGLDEQYF	TGTGCCAGTCGGCGGGGGCTCGACGAGCAGTACTTC	TRBV6-5	TRBJ2-7	-	-
CASSKPGQGNEKLFF	TGTGCCAGCAGTAAACCGGGACAGGGGAATGAAAAACTGTTTTTT	TRBV6-5	TRBJ1-4	TRBD1	once
CASRLAGGPETQYF	TGTGCCAGCAGACTAGCGGGGGGGCCAGAGACCCAGTACTTC	TRBV6-1	TRBJ2-5	TRBD2	-
CASSGEGNIQYF	TGCGCCAGCAGCGGGGAGGGAAACATTCAGTACTTC	TRBV5-1	TRBJ2-4	TRBD2	-
CASSAGRYSNQPQHF	TGTGCCAGTAGTGCGGGGCGGTATAGCAATCAGCCCCAGCATTTT	TRBV19	TRBJ1-5	-	medium-sized
CASKSTGGTEAFF	TGTGCCAGCAAGAGCACAGGGGGCACTGAAGCTTTCTTT	TRBV5-6	TRBJ1-1	TRBD1	-
CARSTGGNYGYTF	TGTGCCAGGTCGACAGGGGGCAACTATGGCTACACCTTC	TRBV2	TRBJ1-2	TRBD1	-
CASSFRGLSYNEQFF	TGTGCCAGCAGCTTTAGAGGGCTCTCCTACAATGAGCAGTTCTTC	TRBV9	TRBJ2-1	-	-
CASSQQQGQADTQYF	TGTGCCAGCAGCCAACAGCAGGGCCAGGCAGATACGCAGTATTTT	TRBV4-2	TRBJ2-3	-	few
CASSANFDQPQHF	TGTGCCAGCAGCGCTAATTTTGATCAGCCCCAGCATTTT	TRBV9	TRBJ1-5	-	-
CASSSGQRAFF	TGTGCCAGCAGCAGCGGACAGCGGGCTTTCTTT	TRBV6-5	TRBJ1-1	-	-
CASLLGSSYNSPLHF	TGTGCCAGCCTTTTGGGGAGCTCCTATAATTCACCCCTCCACTTT	TRBV7-2	TRBJ1-6	-	-
CASSLKTGYSNQPQHF	TGTGCCAGCAGCTTAAAGACAGGGTACAGCAATCAGCCCCAGCATTTT	TRBV7-2	TRBJ1-5	TRBD1	once
CASSNRRTGGNEQYF	TGTGCCAGTAGTAACAGACGGACAGGGGGAAACGAGCAGTACTTC	TRBV19	TRBJ2-7	TRBD1	-
CASSPNSGLSYEQYF	TGTGCCAGCTCTCCTAATAGCGGATTATCCTACGAGCAGTACTTC	TRBV18	TRBJ2-7	-	-
CASSGTNRGDTGELFF	TGCGCCAGCAGCGGAACAAACAGGGGGGACACCGGGGAGCTGTTTTTT	TRBV5-1	TRBJ2-2	TRBD1	-
CSPPRAGNEKLFF	TGCAGCCCCCCGCGGGCGGGTAATGAAAAACTGTTTTTT	TRBV29-1	TRBJ1-4	-	-
CATSPRGSQPQHF	TGTGCCACCAGCCCCAGGGGTAGCCAGCCCCAGCATTTT	TRBV15	TRBJ1-5	-	few
CASSLLPPENTEAFF	TGTGCCAGCAGCTTATTACCCCCAGAAAACACTGAAGCTTTCTTT	TRBV7-3	TRBJ1-1	-	-
CASSRGGETQYF	TGCGCCAGCAGCCGCGGGGGGGAGACCCAGTACTTC	TRBV4-3	TRBJ2-5	TRBD2	-
CASSLARGGQGYEQYF	TGTGCCAGCAGCTTAGCAAGGGGGGGACAAGGATACGAGCAGTACTTC	TRBV7-9	TRBJ2-7	-	-
CASSIVYGGAFDNEQFF	TGTGCCAGTAGTATAGTCTACGGGGGGGCCTTCGACAATGAGCAGTTCTTC	TRBV19	TRBJ2-1	TRBD2	-
CASSIEAQPNTEAFF	TGTGCCAGTAGTATAGAGGCACAGCCGAACACTGAAGCTTTCTTT	TRBV19	TRBJ1-1	-	-
CASSLAENDYTF	TGTGCCAGCAGCTTGGCGGAGAATGACTACACCTTC	TRBV5-4	TRBJ1-2	-	-
CASSSGTGSEQYF	TGTGCCAGCTCATCCGGGACAGGGAGCGAGCAGTACTTC	TRBV18	TRBJ2-7	TRBD1	-
CASSLAGGPGTEAFF	TGTGCCAGCAGCTTGGCCGGGGGGCCGGGCACTGAAGCTTTCTTT	TRBV5-5	TRBJ1-1	-	-
CASSMRFPGQGARWNQPQHF	TGTGCCAGTAGTATGAGATTCCCGGGACAGGGGGCGCGTTGGAATCAGCCCCAGCATTTT	TRBV19	TRBJ1-5	TRBD1	-
CASSQDTGQINGYTF	TGCGCCAGCAGCCAAGATACGGGACAGATCAATGGCTACACCTTC	TRBV4-3	TRBJ1-2	TRBD1	once
CASSSRQGVSYEQYF	TGTGCCAGCAGCTCCCGACAGGGAGTGAGCTACGAGCAGTACTTC	TRBV4-2	TRBJ2-7	TRBD1	-
CASSYGQGHGGYGYTF	TGTGCCAGCAGTTACGGGCAGGGGCATGGGGGCTATGGCTACACCTTC	TRBV6-5	TRBJ1-2	-	-
CASSQLLRDRGFGYTF	TGCGCCAGCAGCCAACTCTTAAGGGACAGGGGCTTTGGCTACACCTTC	TRBV4-1	TRBJ1-2	TRBD1	-
CASRQIGQGAGEAFF	TGTGCCAGCAGGCAAATTGGACAGGGGGCTGGTGAAGCTTTCTTT	TRBV5-6	TRBJ1-1	TRBD1	-
CAWSVASPPGADTQYF	TGTGCCTGGAGTGTAGCCTCGCCTCCGGGAGCAGATACGCAGTATTTT	TRBV30	TRBJ2-3	-	-
CASSQNGIMGVRRNTEAFF	TGTGCCAGCAGCCAAAACGGGATTATGGGAGTTAGGCGGAACACTGAAGCTTTCTTT	TRBV4-2	TRBJ1-1	-	-
CASESTGTADSPLHF	TGTGCCAGTGAGTCTACCGGGACAGCTGATTCACCCCTCCACTTT	TRBV2	TRBJ1-6	TRBD1	-
CASSFEQNYGYTF	TGTGCCAGCAGCTTCGAACAGAACTATGGCTACACCTTC	TRBV5-4	TRBJ1-2	-	-
CASSPGQGGEQYF	TGTGCCAGTAGTCCTGGACAGGGTGGTGAGCAGTACTTC	TRBV19	TRBJ2-7	TRBD1	-
CASSVDGGALNTEAFF	TGTGCCAGCAGCGTAGACGGGGGGGCCCTGAACACTGAAGCTTTCTTT	TRBV9	TRBJ1-1	-	-
CASSVSGGVSTDTQYF	TGTGCCAGCAGCGTGAGCGGGGGGGTAAGCACAGATACGCAGTATTTT	TRBV6-4	TRBJ2-3	TRBD2	once
CASGSENLNTEAFF	TGTGCTAGTGGTTCCGAGAACCTGAACACTGAAGCTTTCTTT	TRBV12-5	TRBJ1-1	-	once
CAISESGVETQYF	TGTGCCATCAGTGAGTCAGGGGTGGAGACCCAGTACTTC	TRBV10-3	TRBJ2-5	-	-
CASSLILWDINTGELFF	TGTGCCAGCAGCTTAATTCTTTGGGACATCAACACCGGGGAGCTGTTTTTT	TRBV11-3	TRBJ2-2	-	-
CASSYSSTANTEAFF	TGTGCCAGCAGTTACTCGTCAACAGCTAACACTGAAGCTTTCTTT	TRBV6-6	TRBJ1-1	-	-
CASSKLLGSGDTEAFF	TGTGCCAGCAGCAAACTACTGGGTTCAGGGGACACTGAAGCTTTCTTT	TRBV27	TRBJ1-1	-	-
CASNGDRALEAFF	TGTGCCAGTAATGGGGACAGGGCACTTGAAGCTTTCTTT	TRBV19	TRBJ1-1	TRBD1	few
CAISEGQANYEQYF	TGTGCCATCAGTGAGGGACAGGCCAACTACGAGCAGTACTTC	TRBV10-3	TRBJ2-7	TRBD1	-
CASSPRAYRGAAYNEQFF	TGCGCCAGCAGCCCACGGGCTTATCGGGGGGCTGCCTACAATGAGCAGTTCTTC	TRBV5-1	TRBJ2-1	-	-
CASSQTKGRASLETQYF	TGTGCCAGCAGCCAAACAAAGGGGAGGGCTTCATTGGAGACCCAGTACTTC	TRBV4-2	TRBJ2-5	TRBD2	-
CASSLGGAGETQYF	TGTGCCAGCAGCTTAGGTGGGGCCGGAGAGACCCAGTACTTC	TRBV7-2	TRBJ2-5	-	-
CASTDWGTGISGEAFF	TGTGCCAGCACGGATTGGGGGACAGGGATTTCAGGTGAAGCTTTCTTT	TRBV25-1	TRBJ1-1	TRBD1	-